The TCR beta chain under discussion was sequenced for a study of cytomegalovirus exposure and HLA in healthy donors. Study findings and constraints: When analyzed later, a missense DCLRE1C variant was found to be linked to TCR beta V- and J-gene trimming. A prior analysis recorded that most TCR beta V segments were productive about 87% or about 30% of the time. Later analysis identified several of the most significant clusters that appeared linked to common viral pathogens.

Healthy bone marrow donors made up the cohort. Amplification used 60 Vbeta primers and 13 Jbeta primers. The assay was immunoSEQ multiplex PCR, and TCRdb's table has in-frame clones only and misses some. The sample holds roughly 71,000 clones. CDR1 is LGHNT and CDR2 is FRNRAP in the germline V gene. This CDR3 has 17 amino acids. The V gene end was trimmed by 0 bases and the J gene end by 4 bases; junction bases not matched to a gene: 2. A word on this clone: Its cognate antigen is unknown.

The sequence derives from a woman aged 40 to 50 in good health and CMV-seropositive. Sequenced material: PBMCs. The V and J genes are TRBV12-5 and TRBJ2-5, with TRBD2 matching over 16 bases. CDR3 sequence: CASGLVGTSGGVETQYF. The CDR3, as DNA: TGTGCTAGTGGTTTGGTAGGGACTAGCGGGGGGGTAGAGACCCAGTACTTC.